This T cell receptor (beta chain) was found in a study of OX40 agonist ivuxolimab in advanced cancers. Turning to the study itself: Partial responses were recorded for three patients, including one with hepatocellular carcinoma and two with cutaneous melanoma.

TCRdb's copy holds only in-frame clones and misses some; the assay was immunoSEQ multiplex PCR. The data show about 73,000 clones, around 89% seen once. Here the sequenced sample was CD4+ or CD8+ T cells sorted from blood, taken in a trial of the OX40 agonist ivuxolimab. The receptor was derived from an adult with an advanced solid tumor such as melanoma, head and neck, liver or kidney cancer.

The CDR3: CASSFFSGNSYEQYF. The DNA for the CDR3 is TGTGCCAGCAGCTTTTTCAGCGGGAATTCCTACGAGCAGTACTTC. The J gene is TRBJ2-7, the V gene TRBV7-9, with TRBD2 identical over 7 bases. The CDR3 runs to 15 residues. V lost 3 bases and J lost 1; bases outside the gene matches: 6. CDR1 is SEHNR and CDR2 is FQNEAQ in the germline V gene (reference sequence).